These 21 T cell receptor beta chains were sequenced from one sample in a study of graft-versus-host responses after intestinal transplantation. The protocol was immunoSEQ multiplex PCR, while the TCRdb copy is restricted to in-frame clones and leaves out a portion. The sample records under 20,000 clones, more than 75% being singletons. This material consisted of PBMCs, taken 220 to 240 days after intestinal transplant. These receptors originate from a human patient who received an intestinal transplant, so some T cells may come from the graft donor.

On this clone itself: Sequence at one end of the junction differs from germline and may be a read error. In nucleotides, the CDR3 is TGTGCCAGCAGTGAACTATCAGGGTACAGTGAGCAGTTCTTC. This gives the protein CASSELSGYSEQFF. This chain uses TRBV2 with TRBJ2-1; tentatively, D is TRBD1 (5 bases). The CDR3 is made up of 14 amino acids. Germline V CDR1 and CDR2: SNHLY, FYNNEI.

The chain couples TRBV10-3 to TRBJ2-7, with no clear D. CDR3 size: 16 residues. Germline V gene lookup returns CDR1 ENHRY and CDR2 SYGVKD. V was pared by 3 bases and J by 3 bases, with 18 bases between. The CDR3 DNA is TGTGCCATCAGTGAAGCTCTAGTCGATTCCTACTACGAGCAGTACTTC. Amino acid sequence: CAISEALVDSYYEQYF.

This clone was observed a handful of times. This chain connects TRBV11-3 to TRBJ1-6, with D possibly matching TRBD1 (5 bases). Trimming pared 5 bases from V and 5 bases from J, leaving 19 bases between. The germline V gene has CDR1 SGHNT and CDR2 YENEEA. The CDR3 sequence is 17 residues long. The CDR3 reads CASSPRDARRHNSPLHF. CDR3 nucleotide sequence: TGTGCCAGCAGCCCGAGGGACGCCCGCCGCCATAATTCACCCCTCCACTTT.

The rearrangement links TRBV4-1 to TRBJ2-1; D remains ambiguous. The CDR3 loop spans 18 amino acids. V was cut by 1 base and J by 5 bases, with 21 bases left in between. Germline values: CDR1 MGHRA, CDR2 YSYEKL. This CDR3 reads CASSQVYGGLGRNNEQFF. In nucleotides, the CDR3 is TGCGCCAGCAGCCAAGTTTACGGCGGTTTGGGCAGAAACAATGAGCAGTTCTTC.

This rearrangement joins TRBV10-2 to TRBJ2-1; D possibly uses TRBD1 or TRBD2 (5 bases each). Germline V gene lookup returns CDR1 WSHSY and CDR2 SAAADI. CDR3 length equals 13 residues. The V end was cut by 6 bases, the J end by 0 bases, with 6 bases between. The CDR3 loop is CASRRGSYNEQFF. For the CDR3, the DNA is TGCGCCAGCAGGAGGGGCTCCTACAATGAGCAGTTCTTC.

As to this clone: A read error may produce the germline difference seen at one junction end. Other nucleotide sequences from this sample produce the same CDR3. The V and J genes are TRBV10-2 and TRBJ1-5, with D possibly TRBD1 on 6 matching bases. The length of the CDR3 is 15 residues. CDR1 is WSHSY, CDR2 SAAADI, per germline. The CDR3 region is CASSESRGRFQPQHF. CDR3 DNA: TGCGCTAGCAGTGAGTCGCGGGGGCGCTTTCAGCCCCAGCATTTT.

Comment on this clone: The junction departs from germline at one end; a sequencing error may be responsible. This sequence joins TRBV7-8 and TRBJ2-5; tentative D call: TRBD1 (6 bases). The CDR3 sequence is 15 residues long. The germline CDR1 and CDR2 sequences are SGHVS and FQNEAQ. Here the CDR3 reads CASPVRTGKGEPQYF. As DNA, the CDR3 is TGTGCCAGCCCCGTCCGAACAGGGAAAGGAGAGCCCCAGTACTTC.

This chain joins TRBV6-1 and TRBJ1-4, with D perhaps TRBD1 (6 bases). With 3 bases removed from V and 5 bases from J, the gap between germline ends came to 19 bases. Germline CDR1 MNHNS, CDR2 SASEGT. The CDR3 spans 17 residues. CDR3: CASSDPPGGAENEKLFF. The CDR3 region has the DNA TGTGCCAGCAGTGACCCACCGGGGGGGGCGGAGAATGAAAAACTGTTTTTT.

V usage is TRBV6-4 and J usage is TRBJ2-3; 7 bases map to TRBD2. CDR1 is MRHNA, CDR2 SNTAGT, per germline. The ends lost 4 bases at V and 3 bases at J; junction bases unmatched: 7. The CDR3 consists of 15 residues. CDR3 residues: CASSGRAGSTDTQYF. In DNA form, the CDR3 reads TGTGCCAGCAGTGGTAGAGCGGGGTCGACAGATACGCAGTATTTT.

The chain carries TRBV5-4 and TRBJ1-2; 11 bases match TRBD1. The germline CDR1 and CDR2 sequences are SGHNT and YYREEE (reference sequence). V dropped 4 bases and J dropped 4; count of bases not matched to a gene: 3. CDR3 length: 14 residues. CDR3 bases: TGTGCCAGCAGCCCCGGACAGGGGGCCTATGGCTACACCTTC. Amino acid sequence: CASSPGQGAYGYTF.

The chain is built from TRBV6-6 and TRBJ2-5; 7 bases are a match to TRBD2. This CDR3 region has 15 residues. V trimming: 4 bases; J trimming: 1 base; junction bases outside the gene matches: 6. The germline CDR1 and CDR2 sequences are MNHNY and SVGAGI (reference sequence). This chain's CDR3 is CASSWGGVAQETQYF. In nucleotides, the CDR3 is TGTGCCAGCAGTTGGGGGGGGGTCGCCCAAGAGACCCAGTACTTC.

The chain is built from TRBV5-4 and TRBJ2-5; 8 bases agree with TRBD2. The CDR3 totals 14 residues. Germline CDR1 and CDR2: SGHNT and YYREEE (reference sequence). Trimming removed 4 bases from V and 5 bases from J; junction bases left unmatched: 7. In DNA form, the CDR3 reads TGTGCCAGCAGCGGCGCGGGGGGTGGGGAGACCCAGTACTTC. Its translation: CASSGAGGGETQYF.

The V call is TRBV6-1, the J call TRBJ1-5, with D hard to call. Trimming removed 7 bases from V and 0 bases from J, with 13 bases in between. Germline CDR1 reads MNHNS; CDR2 reads SASEGT. CDR3 length: 15 residues. The CDR3 DNA follows: TGTGCCAGCATGGATTCTGACTATAGCAATCAGCCCCAGCATTTT. Protein: CASMDSDYSNQPQHF.

The V gene is TRBV2, the J gene TRBJ1-2; possibly TRBD1 for D (5 bases). This CDR3 is built from 14 residues. The germline V gene has CDR1 SNHLY and CDR2 FYNNEI. The V gene lost 1 base and the J gene lost 5 bases, with 11 bases spanning the gap. The CDR3 nucleotides are TGTGCCAGCAGTGAAGGGGGCGCGGAGTATGGCTACACCTTC. This codes for CASSEGGAEYGYTF.

V is TRBV9 and J is TRBJ2-1; D may be TRBD2 (6 bases). The germline gives CDR1 SGDLS, CDR2 YYNGEE. There are 15 residues in the CDR3. V lost 0 bases, J lost 2 bases, and 9 bases lay in between. In DNA form, the CDR3 reads TGTGCCAGCAGCGTAGATGGGGGGACCTACAATGAGCAGTTCTTC. This translates into CASSVDGGTYNEQFF.

This chain joins TRBV27 and TRBJ1-2; TRBD1 aligns across 8 bases. The CDR3 contains 15 residues. The V gene end was trimmed by 5 bases and the J gene end by 4 bases; junction bases not matched to a gene: 9. CDR1 and CDR2 (germline): MNHEY, SMNVEV (reference sequence). CDR3 loop: CASSPSSGGFYGYTF. In nucleotides, the CDR3 is TGTGCCAGCAGTCCCTCCTCAGGGGGCTTCTATGGCTACACCTTC.

The chain recombines TRBV6-1 with TRBJ1-2; maybe TRBD1 (6 bases). Trimming stripped 1 base from V and 2 bases from J, with 8 bases between. The CDR3 consists of 14 residues. Germline V gives CDR1 MNHNS, CDR2 SASEGT. CDR3 sequence (DNA): TGTGCCAGCAGTGAAGGGGGGCACAACTATGGCTACACCTTC. Translating it yields CASSEGGHNYGYTF.

The chain employs TRBV11-1 and TRBJ2-7; 10 positions agree with TRBD2. The CDR3 extends over 15 amino acids. Germline CDR1 SGHAT, CDR2 FQDESV (reference sequence). With V trimmed by 3 bases and J by 4 bases, 6 bases remained unmatched. CDR3 residues: CASSFYTSGEYEQYF. CDR3 DNA sequence: TGTGCCAGCAGCTTCTATACTAGCGGGGAATACGAGCAGTACTTC.

This rearrangement joins TRBV27 to TRBJ2-3; D gene unclear. Trimming took off 2 bases at V and 5 bases at J, with 8 bases between the two ends. This CDR3 has 13 amino acids. Germline assignment: CDR1 MNHEY and CDR2 SMNVEV (reference sequence). The chain's CDR3 is CASSLVSLDTQYF. CDR3 DNA sequence: TGTGCCAGCAGTTTAGTTTCCTTAGATACGCAGTATTTT.

The genes are TRBV5-1 and TRBJ2-1, with TRBD2 matching 8 bases. This CDR3 spans 15 amino acids. V lost 7 bases and J lost 0; bases outside the gene matches: 6. CDR1 SGHRS and CDR2 YFSETQ come from the germline V gene. CDR3 sequence (DNA): TGCGCCAGCGTCGGGGGGGTAGACTCCTACAATGAGCAGTTCTTC. Protein product: CASVGGVDSYNEQFF. The full variable domain, its missing parts supplied by reference TRBV5-1 and TRBJ2-1, is KAGVTQTPRYLIKTRGQQVTLSCSPISGHRSVSWYQQTPGQGLQFLFEYFSETQRNKGNFPGRFSGRQFSNSRSEMNVSTLELGDSALYLCASVGGVDSYNEQFFGPGTRLTVL.

The V and J genes are TRBV9 and TRBJ2-1; 15 bases are a match to TRBD2. The length of the CDR3 is 18 residues. J lost 1 base, V lost 4 bases, and 6 bases had no gene match. CDR1 is SGDLS and CDR2 is YYNGEE in the germline V gene. CDR3: CASSMGLAGGLSYNEQFF. Here the CDR3 DNA reads TGTGCCAGCAGCATGGGACTAGCGGGGGGCCTTTCCTACAATGAGCAGTTCTTC.